This T cell receptor (beta chain) derives from a study of CD8 T cells in cerebrospinal fluid in Alzheimer's disease. Study results and caveats: In mild cognitive impairment or Alzheimer's disease, the biggest CSF clone made up more TCRs than in controls.

The V gene's germline CDR1 is SGHVS and CDR2 FQNEAQ. The CDR3 runs to 14 residues. TCRdb derives one entry per CDR3 protein from the 10x single-cell sequencing reads, leaving out DNA. The record lists under 1,500 distinct CDR3 sequences, of which the ten most abundant hold around 9.4%. In terms of frequency, this clonotype is medium-sized. The antigen is undetermined. The sample was cerebrospinal fluid. This receptor was identified in a human donor in good health. The V and J genes are TRBV7-8 and TRBJ1-6; TCRdb designates TRBD1, a call that cannot be tested without DNA. The chain's CDR3 is CASSGTGQGPPLHF.